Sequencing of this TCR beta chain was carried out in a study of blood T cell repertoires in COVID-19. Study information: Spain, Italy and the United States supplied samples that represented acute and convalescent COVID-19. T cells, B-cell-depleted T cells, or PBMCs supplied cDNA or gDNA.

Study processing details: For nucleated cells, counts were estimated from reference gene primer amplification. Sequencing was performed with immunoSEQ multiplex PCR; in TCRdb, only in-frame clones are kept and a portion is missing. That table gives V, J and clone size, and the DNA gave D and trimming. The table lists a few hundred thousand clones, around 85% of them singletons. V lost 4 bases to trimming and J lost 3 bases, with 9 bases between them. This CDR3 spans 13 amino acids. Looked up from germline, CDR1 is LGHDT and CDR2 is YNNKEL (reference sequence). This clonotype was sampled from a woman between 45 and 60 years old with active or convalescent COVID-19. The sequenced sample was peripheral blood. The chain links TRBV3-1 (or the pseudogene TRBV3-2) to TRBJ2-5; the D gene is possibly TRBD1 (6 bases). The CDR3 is CASSPRQEETQYF. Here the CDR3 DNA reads TGTGCCAGCAGCCCCAGACAGGAAGAGACCCAGTACTTC.